This entry describes one T cell receptor beta chain. The data derive from a study of blood T cell repertoires in COVID-19. Some clones are missing from TCRdb's copy, which holds only in-frame ones; the method was immunoSEQ multiplex PCR. The data show 250,000 to 350,000 clones, under 90% seen once. The sequenced sample consisted of peripheral blood. This receptor was obtained from a woman in her thirties or forties who had recovered from COVID-19.

CDR3 residues: CASSFKTGAYQSSYNEQFF. CDR3 coding DNA: TGTGCCAGCAGCTTCAAAACAGGGGCATATCAAAGCTCCTACAATGAGCAGTTCTTC. The rearrangement links TRBV5-4 to TRBJ2-1; 7 bases are shared with TRBD1. After removal of 2 bases from V and 0 bases from J, the junction contained 14 bases not matched to a gene. This CDR3 has 19 residues. Germline assignment: CDR1 SGHNT and CDR2 YYREEE (reference sequence).